This T cell receptor beta chain emerged from a study of neurological immune-mediated disorders. The V gene end was trimmed by 4 bases and the J gene end by 5 bases; junction bases not matched to a gene: 9. Germline values: CDR1 SQVTM, CDR2 ANQGSEA. The length of the CDR3 is 14 residues. This clonotype came up many times. The method for making cDNA was 5'RACE, and it used 10-nucleotide random UMIs. In TCRdb, the 5' RACE reads were re-called with MiXCR into one record per CDR3 protein. Of roughly 60,000 distinct CDR3 sequences listed, around 4.7% were seen once; the top ten hold around 3.4%. The sequence was obtained from a woman aged 50 to 60 with multiple sclerosis. The specimen was PBMCs. The chain has TRBV29-1 and TRBJ1-2; 8 bases are a match to TRBD1. CDR3 nucleotides: TGCAGCGTTGCCCCCAGGGGGCGCGGGTATGGCTACACCTTC. The encoded protein is CSVAPRGRGYGYTF.